These 25 T cell receptor beta chains were all obtained from the same sample, sequenced in a study of molecular identifiers for immune sequencing clone quantification. TCRdb re-called the PCR reads through MiXCR, storing one row per CDR3 protein. The data hold about 23,000 distinct CDR3 sequences, with 17% observed a single time. Input material: naive CD8+ T cells from blood, with Jurkat cell RNA spiked in. Subset of the sample: FACS-sorted CD8+CD4-CCR7+CD45RA+ naive T cells. The receptors were sampled from a human donor in good health. Some libraries in this study had Jurkat cell RNA spiked in.

This clonotype occurred many times. V gene TRBV5-4 combines with J gene TRBJ2-3; D is unresolved. V was trimmed by 3 bases and J by 2 bases, leaving 13 bases between them. Germline lookup yields CDR1 SGHNT and CDR2 YYREEE (reference sequence). The CDR3 consists of 15 residues. The CDR3, as DNA: TGTGCCAGCAGCTCCCCCGCTGCAAACACAGATACGCAGTATTTT. This encodes CASSSPAANTDTQYF.

This clonotype is judged medium-sized. The V call is TRBV20-1, the J call TRBJ2-1; TRBD2 agrees at 8 bases. Germline assignment: CDR1 DFQATT and CDR2 SNEGSKA (reference sequence). This CDR3 is built from 19 residues. V lost 2 bases to trimming and J lost 0 bases; unmatched junction nucleotides: 15. The CDR3 is CSARFTGTRAPASYNEQFF. The CDR3, as DNA: TGCAGTGCTAGATTCACCGGGACTAGGGCCCCAGCCTCCTACAATGAGCAGTTCTTC.

This clonotype is labeled medium-sized. V is TRBV19 and J is TRBJ1-5; 8 bases agree with TRBD1. The CDR3 has 16 amino acids. The ends lost 5 bases at V and 7 bases at J; junction bases unmatched: 13. Germline loops: CDR1 LNHDA, CDR2 SQIVND (reference sequence). CDR3 sequence: CASSARQGWEEQPQHF. The CDR3 DNA sequence: TGTGCCAGTAGTGCCAGACAGGGGTGGGAGGAGCAGCCCCAGCATTTT.

In this sample, this clonotype turned up many times. CDR3 DNA sequence: TGTGCCAGCAGCTCGAGGGGGGGGCCATATAGCACAGATACGCAGTATTTT. Protein product: CASSSRGGPYSTDTQYF. The V call is TRBV7-9, the J call TRBJ2-3, with D possibly being TRBD2 (7 bases). The length of the CDR3 is 17 residues. Germline V gene data show CDR1 as SEHNR and CDR2 as FQNEAQ (reference sequence). Trimming pared 4 bases from V and 0 bases from J, leaving 17 bases between.

This clonotype was counted ten times or more. The rearrangement joins TRBV14 to TRBJ2-7; D is ambiguous. CDR3 length equals 16 residues. CDR1 and CDR2 (germline): SGHDN, FVKESK. The V end was cut by 1 base, the J end by 6 bases, with 19 bases between. The CDR3 loop reads CASSQGHVSMWSEQYF. CDR3 DNA: TGTGCCAGCAGCCAAGGGCACGTATCAATGTGGTCCGAGCAGTACTTC.

This clonotype was seen at least ten times. The CDR3 coding sequence is TGTGCCTGGAGTGTATCGTCAGCGCCCAATCAGCCCCAGCATTTT. Its translation is CAWSVSSAPNQPQHF. The rearrangement links TRBV30 to TRBJ1-5; D gene uncertain. The germline V gene has CDR1 GTSNPN and CDR2 SVGIG (reference sequence). Trimming stripped 0 bases from V and 3 bases from J, with 12 bases between. This CDR3 has 15 amino acids. The whole variable domain, remainder taken from reference TRBV30 and TRBJ1-5, is SQTIHQWPATLVQPVGSPLSLECTVEGTSNPNLYWYRQAAGRGLQLLFYSVGIGQISSEVPQNLSASRPQDRQFILSSKKLLLSDSGFYLCAWSVSSAPNQPQHFGDGTRLSIL.

This clonotype came up many times. The gene calls are TRBV5-5 and TRBJ2-4, with 8 nucleotides matching TRBD1. The CDR3 spans 16 residues. Germline V gene data show CDR1 as SGHKS and CDR2 as YYEKEE (reference sequence). J lost 8 bases, V lost 0 bases, and 10 bases had no gene match. The DNA of the CDR3 is TGTGCCAGCAGCTTGGAGACAGGGGTGTGGGTAGACATTCAGTACTTC. The encoded protein is CASSLETGVWVDIQYF. Full variable domain (remainder filled in from reference TRBV5-5 and TRBJ2-4): DAGVTQSPTHLIKTRGQQVTLRCSPISGHKSVSWYQQVLGQGPQFIFQYYEKEERGRGNFPDRFSARQFPNYSSELNVNALLLGDSALYLCASSLETGVWVDIQYFGAGTRLSVL.

This clonotype was found many times. The J gene is TRBJ2-5, the V gene TRBV7-9; D is unresolved. Trimming stripped 5 bases from V and 2 bases from J, with 15 bases between. Germline V lookup: CDR1 SEHNR, CDR2 FQNEAQ (reference sequence). The CDR3 runs to 15 residues. CDR3 coding DNA: TGTGCCAGCAGCCCCCCGGGCGCTATACAAGAGACCCAGTACTTC. Encoded protein: CASSPPGAIQETQYF. The variable domain in full, with the rest retrieved from reference TRBV7-9 and TRBJ2-5, is DTGVSQNPRHKITKRGQNVTFRCDPISEHNRLYWYRQTLGQGPEFLTYFQNEAQLEKSRLLSDRFSAERPKGSFSTLEIQRTEQGDSAMYLCASSPPGAIQETQYFGPGTRLLVL.

This clonotype occurred many times. The chain recombines TRBV4-3 with TRBJ2-7; possible D gene TRBD1, 6 bases. The CDR3 has 16 amino acids. Trimming took off 3 bases at V and 0 bases at J, with 15 bases between the two ends. Looked up from germline, CDR1 is LGHNA and CDR2 is YSLEER. The CDR3, as DNA: TGCGCCAGCAGCCAGACCCGGGACACCAGCTCCTACGAGCAGTACTTC. Translated, it gives CASSQTRDTSSYEQYF.

Turning to this clonotype: This may be a read error, as it is one base from a much larger clone. The chain is built from TRBV11-2 and TRBJ2-5, with a possible D match to TRBD2 (6 bases). The V end lost 0 bases, the J end lost 9 bases, and 14 bases lay between the germline ends. From germline, CDR1 is SGHAT and CDR2 FQNNGV. The CDR3 has 14 residues. DNA for the CDR3: TGTGCCAGCAGCTTAGATGGGGGGTACGAGGCCCAGTACTTC. It codes for CASSLDGGYEAQYF.

This clonotype was found many times. The chain couples TRBV30 to TRBJ1-1, with D perhaps TRBD1 (5 bases). The germline CDR1 and CDR2 sequences are GTSNPN and SVGIG (reference sequence). CDR3 length: 14 amino acids. V dropped 4 bases and J dropped 0 bases, with 12 bases sitting between them. CDR3 sequence: CAWTGSPMNTEAFF. Here the CDR3 DNA reads TGTGCCTGGACAGGGAGCCCAATGAACACTGAAGCTTTCTTT.

This clonotype was seen at least ten times. CDR3 coding DNA: TGTGCCAGCAGCTTAGCGGGGGCTGGAAACACCATATATTTT. Its protein is CASSLAGAGNTIYF. V and J are TRBV7-8 and TRBJ1-3; TRBD1 might be the D (5 bases). CDR3 length: 14 amino acids. Germline V gene lookup returns CDR1 SGHVS and CDR2 FQNEAQ. With 0 bases removed from V and 2 bases from J, the gap between germline ends came to 5 bases.

This clonotype was observed many times. The chain carries TRBV13 and TRBJ2-3; 13 nucleotides match TRBD2. CDR3 length: 18 residues. CDR1 is PRHDT and CDR2 is FYEKMQ in the germline V gene (reference sequence). Germline trimming cut 5 bases from V and 4 bases from J; bases unmatched to any gene: 12. The CDR3 reads CASSHTSGRAPSADTQYF. The CDR3 DNA reads as TGTGCCAGCAGCCACACTAGCGGGAGGGCCCCGTCAGCAGATACGCAGTATTTT.

In this sample, this clonotype turned up many times. This CDR3 reads CASSLVGGAETQYF. CDR3 DNA: TGTGCCAGCAGCTTAGTCGGGGGCGCGGAGACCCAGTACTTC. This sequence joins TRBV7-2 and TRBJ2-5, with D perhaps matching TRBD1 or TRBD2 (6 bases each). The germline gives CDR1 SGHTA, CDR2 FQGNSA. This CDR3 has 14 amino acids. V lost 1 base, J lost 5 bases, and 11 bases lay in between.

This clonotype was counted at least ten times. CDR3 in amino acids: CASGLTPNSPLHF. CDR3 nucleotide sequence: TGTGCCAGCGGATTGACCCCGAATTCACCCCTCCACTTT. The chain couples TRBV6-9 to TRBJ1-6; D is ambiguous. Germline-derived CDR1 and CDR2 are MNHGY and SVAAGI. This CDR3 comprises 13 residues. V lost 8 bases to trimming and J lost 7 bases, with 12 bases between them.

This clonotype was counted only a few times. It may be a read error: a sequence one base away is much more abundant. This rearrangement joins TRBV28 to TRBJ1-5, with D maybe TRBD1 (6 bases). Germline CDR1 reads MDHEN; CDR2 reads SYDVKM. With 7 bases removed from V and 6 bases from J, the gap between germline ends came to 13 bases. This CDR3 contains 13 residues. CDR3: CASNWRGAQPQHF. The CDR3 DNA sequence: TGTGCCAGCAATTGGCGGGGGGCTCAGCCCCAGCATTTT.

This clonotype was observed at least ten times. The CDR3 spells CASSVGGPRETQYF. CDR3 bases: TGTGCCAGCAGCGTAGGAGGACCCCGAGAGACCCAGTACTTC. V and J are TRBV9 and TRBJ2-5, with D unclear. This CDR3 spans 14 amino acids. Between the trimmed V and J ends, which lost 0 bases and 4 bases, there was a span of 10 bases. Per germline, CDR1 SGDLS and CDR2 YYNGEE.

V and J are TRBV30 and TRBJ2-7; maybe TRBD1 (6 bases). In germline, CDR1 is GTSNPN, CDR2 SVGIG (reference sequence). This CDR3 has 17 residues. Trimming cost V 0 bases and J 2 bases, with 20 bases left between them. The CDR3 DNA is TGTGCCTGGAGTGTACTAGGGGGACGGGACAAACCCTACGAGCAGTACTTC. It translates to CAWSVLGGRDKPYEQYF.

This clonotype was counted at least ten times. The V and J genes are TRBV9 and TRBJ2-2; D possibly matches TRBD1 or TRBD2 (6 bases each). Germline V gives CDR1 SGDLS, CDR2 YYNGEE. Trimming took off 0 bases at V and 3 bases at J, with 12 bases between the two ends. The CDR3 sequence is 16 residues long. The CDR3 DNA is TGTGCCAGCAGCGTAGAGGGGGGCGCGGACACCGGGGAGCTGTTTTTT. This translates into CASSVEGGADTGELFF.

In its sample, this clonotype was seen many times. The rearrangement links TRBV4-3 to TRBJ1-1, with 11 bases that match TRBD1. The CDR3 contains 16 residues. CDR1 is LGHNA and CDR2 is YSLEER in the germline V gene. V lost 1 base to trimming and J lost 0 bases; unmatched junction nucleotides: 1. This chain's CDR3 is CASSQGTGGLNTEAFF. The CDR3 region has the DNA TGCGCCAGCAGCCAAGGGACAGGGGGCCTGAACACTGAAGCTTTCTTT.

Many counts were recorded for this clonotype. The chain combines TRBV7-9 with TRBJ2-7, with 12 bases aligning to TRBD2. The germline CDR1 and CDR2 sequences are SEHNR and FQNEAQ (reference sequence). The CDR3 extends over 19 amino acids. After removal of 5 bases from V and 6 bases from J, the junction contained 20 bases not matched to a gene. The CDR3 reads CASSPPELGLAGKHGEQYF. Here the CDR3 DNA reads TGTGCCAGCAGCCCCCCGGAGTTAGGACTAGCGGGGAAACATGGCGAGCAGTACTTC.

This clonotype was picked up many times. V usage is TRBV7-9 and J usage is TRBJ1-1; D unclear. Germline V CDR1 and CDR2: SEHNR, FQNEAQ (reference sequence). The CDR3 is made up of 12 amino acids. Trimming removed 4 bases from V and 4 bases from J, with 7 bases in between. CDR3 region: CASSSEGTEAFF. CDR3 nucleotides: TGTGCCAGCAGCTCAGAGGGCACTGAAGCTTTCTTT. The entire variable domain, with the rest obtained from reference TRBV7-9 and TRBJ1-1, is as follows: DTGVSQNPRHKITKRGQNVTFRCDPISEHNRLYWYRQTLGQGPEFLTYFQNEAQLEKSRLLSDRFSAERPKGSFSTLEIQRTEQGDSAMYLCASSSEGTEAFFGQGTRLTVV.

There are many counts of this clonotype. The chain couples TRBV4-1 to TRBJ1-4; 8 bases are a match to TRBD1. Germline lookup yields CDR1 MGHRA and CDR2 YSYEKL. The CDR3 runs 13 residues. V was clipped by 5 bases and J by 7 bases; unmatched bases: 3. The DNA for the CDR3 is TGCGCCAGCAGCGGTACAGGGGGTGAAAAACTGTTTTTT. This encodes CASSGTGGEKLFF.

The V gene is TRBV4-3, the J gene TRBJ2-3; 7 nucleotides agree with TRBD1. The CDR3 totals 16 residues. V shed 4 bases, J shed 2 bases, and the junction held 9 bases outside the gene matches. The V gene's germline CDR1 is LGHNA and CDR2 YSLEER. The CDR3 is CASSPGTAFNTDTQYF. The CDR3 DNA reads as TGCGCCAGCAGCCCCGGGACAGCTTTCAACACAGATACGCAGTATTTT.

V gene TRBV21-1 combines with J gene TRBJ2-7; TRBD2 reflects the table's D call only, with no check against the DNA. TRBV21-1 is shown as a pseudogene. This CDR3 is built from 15 residues. DNA of the CDR3: TGTGCCAGCAACAACGGGACTAGCTTTTCTCTTGAGCAGTACTTC. Translated: CASNNGTSFSLEQYF.